One T cell receptor beta chain is described in this entry. Its target is not known. This sample is part of a study of Tregs in tolerant kidney transplant recipients. General study points: Tolerant patients' donor-specific Tregs expanded beyond overall Tregs, suggesting antigen-driven growth. Findings come from small patient numbers and require larger validation. Nucleotide sequences could not be compared across some patients' samples due to primer changes.

The assay was immunoSEQ multiplex PCR, and TCRdb's table has in-frame clones only and misses some. The sample has approximately 93,000 clones, more than 85% seen once. Unstimulated regulatory T cells (CD4+CD25+CD127-), CD4+CD25- non-regulatory cells, CD4 and CD8 cells were FACS-sorted from thawed PBMCs. CDR1 MNHEY and CDR2 SVGAGI come from the germline V gene. This CDR3 contains 15 residues. Losses at the gene ends were 2 bases for V and 5 bases for J; bases not matched to a gene: 6. The specimen comprised CD4+ T cells from blood, sampled before the transplant. This receptor was obtained from a human donor who received a combined kidney and bone marrow transplant. The chain recombines TRBV6-5 with TRBJ2-3; TRBD2 aligns across 8 bases. The CDR3 is CASSYRRGALDTQYF. The CDR3 DNA sequence: TGTGCCAGCAGTTACCGGCGGGGGGCCTTAGATACGCAGTATTTT.